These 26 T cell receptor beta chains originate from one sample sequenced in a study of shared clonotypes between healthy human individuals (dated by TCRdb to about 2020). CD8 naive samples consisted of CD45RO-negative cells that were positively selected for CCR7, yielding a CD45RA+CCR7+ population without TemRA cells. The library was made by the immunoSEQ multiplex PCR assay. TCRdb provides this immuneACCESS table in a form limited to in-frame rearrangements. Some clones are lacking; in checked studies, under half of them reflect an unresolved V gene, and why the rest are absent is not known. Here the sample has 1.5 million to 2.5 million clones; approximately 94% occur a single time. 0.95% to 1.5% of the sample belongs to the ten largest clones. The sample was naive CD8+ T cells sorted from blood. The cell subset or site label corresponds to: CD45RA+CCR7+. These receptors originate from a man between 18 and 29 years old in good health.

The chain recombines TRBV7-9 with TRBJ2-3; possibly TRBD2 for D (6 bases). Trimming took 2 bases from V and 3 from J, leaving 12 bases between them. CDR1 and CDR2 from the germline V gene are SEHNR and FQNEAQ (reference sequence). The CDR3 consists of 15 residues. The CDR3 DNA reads TGTGCCAGCAGCTTACCTAGCGTGGGTACAGATACGCAGTATTTT. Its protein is CASSLPSVGTDTQYF. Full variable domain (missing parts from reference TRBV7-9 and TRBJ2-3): DTGVSQNPRHKITKRGQNVTFRCDPISEHNRLYWYRQTLGQGPEFLTYFQNEAQLEKSRLLSDRFSAERPKGSFSTLEIQRTEQGDSAMYLCASSLPSVGTDTQYFGPGTRLTVL.

This chain's CDR3 is CASSEDLGSVTGELFF. For the CDR3, the DNA is TGTGCCAGCAGTGAAGATTTAGGCAGCGTCACCGGGGAGCTGTTTTTT. The genes are TRBV2 and TRBJ2-2; D is uncertain. Germline V gene data show CDR1 as SNHLY and CDR2 as FYNNEI. CDR3 length equals 16 residues. V was cut by 1 base and J by 4 bases, with 13 bases left in between.

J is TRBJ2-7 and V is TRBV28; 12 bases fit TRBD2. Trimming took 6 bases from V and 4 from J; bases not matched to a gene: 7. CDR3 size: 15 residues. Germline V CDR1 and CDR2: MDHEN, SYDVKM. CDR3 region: CASSPSGLAGYEQYF. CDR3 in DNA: TGTGCCAGCAGCCCCTCGGGACTAGCGGGTTACGAGCAGTACTTC.

CDR3 protein: CASSEEMDSFTDTQYF. The CDR3 bases are TGTGCCAGCAGTGAAGAGATGGACAGCTTCACAGATACGCAGTATTTT. This chain joins TRBV6-1 and TRBJ2-3; a weak D match, TRBD1 (6 bases). This CDR3 spans 16 amino acids. Per germline, CDR1 MNHNS and CDR2 SASEGT. With 1 base removed from V and 2 bases from J, the gap between germline ends came to 13 bases.

The chain's CDR3 is CASSSPLTRGGHYQPQHF. CDR3 DNA: TGTGCCAGCAGCTCCCCCTTAACACGGGGCGGACACTATCAGCCCCAGCATTTT. The chain recombines TRBV7-3 with TRBJ1-5; TRBD1 is a possible D gene (5 bases). Per the germline V gene, CDR1 is SGHTA and CDR2 is FQGTGA. Between the trimmed V and J ends, which lost 4 bases and 5 bases, there was a span of 24 bases. This CDR3 is 18 amino acids long.

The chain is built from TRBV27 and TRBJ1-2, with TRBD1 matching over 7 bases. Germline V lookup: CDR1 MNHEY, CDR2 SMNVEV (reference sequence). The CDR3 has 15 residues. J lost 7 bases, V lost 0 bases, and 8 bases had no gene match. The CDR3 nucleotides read TGTGCCAGCAGTTTATCGCCGACAGGGCCGGCTGGCTACACCTTC. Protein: CASSLSPTGPAGYTF.

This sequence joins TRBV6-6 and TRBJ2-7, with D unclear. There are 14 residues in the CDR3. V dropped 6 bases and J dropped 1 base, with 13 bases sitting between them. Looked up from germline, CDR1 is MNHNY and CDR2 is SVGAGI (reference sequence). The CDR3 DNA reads TGTGCCAGCAGCCCCGACGGTTCTTCCTACGAGCAGTACTTC. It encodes CASSPDGSSYEQYF.

CDR3 amino acids: CASSYSTPNTGELFF. The DNA for the CDR3 is TGTGCCAGCAGTTACTCGACTCCGAACACCGGGGAGCTGTTTTTT. This sequence joins TRBV6-5 and TRBJ2-2; D remains unclear. This CDR3 region has 15 residues. The germline V and J ends were trimmed by 0 bases and 0 bases, with 5 bases remaining between them. Germline loops: CDR1 MNHEY, CDR2 SVGAGI.

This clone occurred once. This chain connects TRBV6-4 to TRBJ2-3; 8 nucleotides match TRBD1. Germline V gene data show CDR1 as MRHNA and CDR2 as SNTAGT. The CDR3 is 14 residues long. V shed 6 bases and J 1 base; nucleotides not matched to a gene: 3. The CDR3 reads CASSPGQGTDTQYF. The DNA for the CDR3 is TGTGCCAGCAGCCCGGGACAGGGCACAGATACGCAGTATTTT.

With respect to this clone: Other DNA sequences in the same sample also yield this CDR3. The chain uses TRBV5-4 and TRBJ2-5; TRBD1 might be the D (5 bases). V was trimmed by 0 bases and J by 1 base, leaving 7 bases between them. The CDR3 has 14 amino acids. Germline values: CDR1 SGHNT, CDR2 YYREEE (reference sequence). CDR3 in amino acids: CASSLVGAQETQYF. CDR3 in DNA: TGTGCCAGCAGCTTGGTAGGGGCCCAAGAGACCCAGTACTTC.

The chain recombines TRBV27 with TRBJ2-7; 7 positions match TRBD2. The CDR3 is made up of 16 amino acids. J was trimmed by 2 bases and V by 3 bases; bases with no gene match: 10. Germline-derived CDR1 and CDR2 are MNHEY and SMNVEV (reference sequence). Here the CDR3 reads CASSFLRDYGTYEQYF. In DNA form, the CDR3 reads TGTGCCAGCAGTTTCCTCCGGGACTACGGTACCTACGAGCAGTACTTC.

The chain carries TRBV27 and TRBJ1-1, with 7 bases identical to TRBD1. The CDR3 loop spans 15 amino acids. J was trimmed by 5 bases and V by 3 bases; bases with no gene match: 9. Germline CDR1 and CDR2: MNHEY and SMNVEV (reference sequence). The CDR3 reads CASSLYEGARTEAFF. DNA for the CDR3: TGTGCCAGCAGTTTGTACGAGGGGGCGAGGACTGAAGCTTTCTTT.

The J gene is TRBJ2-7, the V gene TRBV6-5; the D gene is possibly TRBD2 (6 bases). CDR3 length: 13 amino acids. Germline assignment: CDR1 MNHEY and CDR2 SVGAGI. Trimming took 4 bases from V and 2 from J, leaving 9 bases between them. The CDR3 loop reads CASSLRGPYEQYF. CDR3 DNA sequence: TGTGCCAGCAGTTTGCGGGGCCCCTACGAGCAGTACTTC.

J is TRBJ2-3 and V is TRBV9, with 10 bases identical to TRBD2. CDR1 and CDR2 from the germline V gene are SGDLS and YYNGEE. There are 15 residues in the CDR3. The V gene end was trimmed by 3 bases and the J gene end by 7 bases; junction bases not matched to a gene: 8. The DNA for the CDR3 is TGTGCCAGCAGCGCACCTAGCGGGGGAGAGCATACGCAGTATTTT. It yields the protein CASSAPSGGEHTQYF.

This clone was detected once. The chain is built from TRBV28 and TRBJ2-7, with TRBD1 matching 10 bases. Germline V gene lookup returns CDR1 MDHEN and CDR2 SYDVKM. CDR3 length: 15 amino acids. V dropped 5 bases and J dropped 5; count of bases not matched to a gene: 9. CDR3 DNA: TGTGCCAGCAGTCCCCGGACAGGGGGATACCACGAGCAGTACTTC. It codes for CASSPRTGGYHEQYF.

The CDR3 DNA reads as TGTGCCAGCAGCCCCCCCTTGACGACCACAGATACGCAGTATTTT. Protein sequence: CASSPPLTTTDTQYF. The V and J genes are TRBV14 and TRBJ2-3; no definite D call. The CDR3 extends over 15 amino acids. Per the germline V gene, CDR1 is SGHDN and CDR2 is FVKESK. Trimming removed 4 bases at V and 2 bases at J, with 13 bases between.

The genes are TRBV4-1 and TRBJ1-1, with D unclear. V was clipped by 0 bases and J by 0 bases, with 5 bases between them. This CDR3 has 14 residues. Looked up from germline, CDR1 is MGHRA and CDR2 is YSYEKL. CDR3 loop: CASSQDGLNTEAFF. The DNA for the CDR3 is TGCGCCAGCAGCCAAGATGGGTTGAACACTGAAGCTTTCTTT.

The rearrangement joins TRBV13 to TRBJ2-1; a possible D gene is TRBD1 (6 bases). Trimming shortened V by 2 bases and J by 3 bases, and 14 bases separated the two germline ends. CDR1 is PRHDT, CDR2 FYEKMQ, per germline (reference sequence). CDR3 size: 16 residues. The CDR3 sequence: CASSLSLTGIYNEQFF. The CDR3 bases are TGTGCCAGCAGCTTAAGCCTCACAGGGATCTACAATGAGCAGTTCTTC.

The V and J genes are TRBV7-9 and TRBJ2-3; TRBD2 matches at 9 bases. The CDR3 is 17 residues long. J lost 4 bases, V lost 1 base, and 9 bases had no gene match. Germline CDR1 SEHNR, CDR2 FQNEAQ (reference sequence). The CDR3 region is CASSLGDSGSPPDTQYF. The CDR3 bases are TGTGCCAGCAGCTTAGGGGATAGCGGGAGCCCGCCAGATACGCAGTATTTT.

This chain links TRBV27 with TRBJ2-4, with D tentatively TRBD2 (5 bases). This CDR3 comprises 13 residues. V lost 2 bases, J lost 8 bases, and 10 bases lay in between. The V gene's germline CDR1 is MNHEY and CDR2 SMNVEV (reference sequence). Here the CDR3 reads CASSLTGVDIQYF. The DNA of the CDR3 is TGTGCCAGCAGTTTAACCGGGGTAGACATTCAGTACTTC.

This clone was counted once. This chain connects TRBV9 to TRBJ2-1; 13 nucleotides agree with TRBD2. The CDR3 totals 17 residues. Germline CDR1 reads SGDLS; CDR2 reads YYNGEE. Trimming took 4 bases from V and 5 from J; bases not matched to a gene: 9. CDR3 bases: TGTGCCAGCAGCACGCGGACTAGCGGGGGACTAGACAATGAGCAGTTCTTC. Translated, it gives CASSTRTSGGLDNEQFF.

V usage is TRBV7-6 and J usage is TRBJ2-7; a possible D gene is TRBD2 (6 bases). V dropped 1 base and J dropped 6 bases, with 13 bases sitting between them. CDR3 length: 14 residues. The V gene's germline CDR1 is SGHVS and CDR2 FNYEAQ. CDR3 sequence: CASSLESGTREQYF. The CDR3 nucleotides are TGTGCCAGCAGCTTAGAGTCAGGGACTCGCGAGCAGTACTTC.

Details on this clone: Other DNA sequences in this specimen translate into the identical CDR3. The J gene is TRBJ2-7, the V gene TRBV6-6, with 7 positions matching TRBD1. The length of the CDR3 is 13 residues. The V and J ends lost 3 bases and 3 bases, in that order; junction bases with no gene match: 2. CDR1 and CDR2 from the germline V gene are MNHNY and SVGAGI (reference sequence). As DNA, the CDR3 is TGTGCCAGCAGTTATGGGGACAGCTACGAGCAGTACTTC. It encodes CASSYGDSYEQYF.

Here the CDR3 reads CASSLVTSGASEQYF. CDR3 DNA: TGTGCCAGCAGCTTGGTGACTAGCGGGGCGTCCGAGCAGTACTTC. The rearrangement links TRBV5-4 to TRBJ2-7, with TRBD2 matching over 11 bases. The V segment lost 0 bases and the J segment 6 bases; nucleotides outside the gene matches: 5. This CDR3 is built from 15 residues. Germline V lookup: CDR1 SGHNT, CDR2 YYREEE (reference sequence).

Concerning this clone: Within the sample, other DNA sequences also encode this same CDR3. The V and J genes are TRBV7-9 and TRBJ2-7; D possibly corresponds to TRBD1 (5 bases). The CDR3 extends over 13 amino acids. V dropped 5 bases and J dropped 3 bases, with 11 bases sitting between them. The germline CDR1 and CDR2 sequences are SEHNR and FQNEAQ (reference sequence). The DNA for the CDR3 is TGTGCCAGCAGCCTTCTTCAGGGCTACGAGCAGTACTTC. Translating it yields CASSLLQGYEQYF.

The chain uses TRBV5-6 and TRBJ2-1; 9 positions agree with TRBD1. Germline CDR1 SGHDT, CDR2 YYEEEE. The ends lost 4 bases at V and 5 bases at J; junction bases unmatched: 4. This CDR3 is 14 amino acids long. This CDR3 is CASSGDRADNEQFF. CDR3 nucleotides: TGTGCCAGCAGCGGGGACAGGGCGGACAATGAGCAGTTCTTC.